The 10 T cell receptor beta chains given below trace back to one sample, sequenced in a study of regulatory T cells in long-lasting Graves disease. Relying on iRepertoire HTBI primers and Arm-PCR of CDR3 regions, the team built TCR beta libraries. TCRdb itself ran the multiplex PCR reads through MiXCR, one entry per CDR3 protein. Among approximately 400,000 distinct CDR3 sequences, just under 15% were seen once, and the ten largest hold approximately 15%. Time point of the sample: newly diagnosed GD, antithyroid drugs for less than 3 months. The TCR library was made from RNA that had been extracted from PBMCs in TRIzol. This sample also belongs to another study, concerning T cells in Graves' hyperthyroidism and ophthalmopathy.

Sequencing used peripheral blood mononuclear cells (PBMCs), obtained at new diagnosis, from a patient treated with antithyroid drugs. The receptors here all came from a woman in her thirties with Graves disease.

This clonotype was seen ten or more times. The V gene is TRBV20-1, the J gene TRBJ2-7; tentatively, D is TRBD1 or TRBD2 (5 bases each). The CDR3 contains 14 residues. Trimming removed 5 bases at V and 5 bases at J, with 19 bases between. The germline gives CDR1 DFQATT, CDR2 SNEGSKA (reference sequence). CDR3 amino acids: CSAVLPEGWDEQYF. CDR3 nucleotide sequence: TGCAGTGCTGTCCTCCCCGAGGGGTGGGACGAGCAGTACTTC.

The sample holds many counts of this clonotype. CDR3 DNA sequence: TGTGCCAGCAGTATACCGCTACACCCCAGGGGCGCGTTAAGCACCATATATTTT. As protein: CASSIPLHPRGALSTIYF. V gene TRBV28 combines with J gene TRBJ1-3; a weak D match, TRBD1 (6 bases). The CDR3 totals 18 residues. Germline values: CDR1 MDHEN, CDR2 SYDVKM. The ends were cut back, 5 bases at V and 9 bases at J, with 29 bases in the middle.

About this clonotype itself: Germline is not matched at one junction end, which may reflect a read error. The chain employs TRBV3-1 and TRBJ1-1; D unresolved. The CDR3 contains 14 residues. Looked up from germline, CDR1 is LGHDT and CDR2 is YNNKEL (reference sequence). The CDR3 DNA reads as TGTGCCAGCAGTGCACAGTCTAAGGGTACTGAAGCTTCCTTT. Its protein product is CASSAQSKGTEASF.

This clonotype was counted ten times or more. This chain uses TRBV27 with TRBJ1-6; D is possibly TRBD1 (5 bases). The ends were cut back, 6 bases at V and 10 bases at J, with 19 bases in the middle. The CDR3 length is 15 residues. CDR1 is MNHEY and CDR2 is SMNVEV in the germline V gene (reference sequence). Written as DNA, the CDR3 is TGTGCCAGCAGACTCGTGGAGGGACCCAGGTCACCCCTCCACTTT. Translation: CASRLVEGPRSPLHF.

This clonotype appeared many times. CDR3 sequence (DNA): TGTGCCAGCAGTTCCACACAGATCAACTATGGCTACACCTTC. Translation gives CASSSTQINYGYTF. The chain employs TRBV27 and TRBJ1-2; no clear D gene. Germline V lookup: CDR1 MNHEY, CDR2 SMNVEV (reference sequence). V was pared by 4 bases and J by 2 bases, with 11 bases between. This CDR3 has 14 amino acids.

Ten or more counts support this clonotype. The chain has TRBV28 and TRBJ1-2; D call uncertain. Germline V gene sequence: CDR1 MDHEN, CDR2 SYDVKM. The CDR3 consists of 18 residues. Trimming removed 5 bases from V and 7 bases from J, with 29 bases in between. The CDR3 spells CASSLYAAGETAFVGYTF. The CDR3 DNA reads TGTGCCAGCAGTCTTTACGCGGCAGGAGAAACCGCCTTTGTTGGCTACACCTTC.

This clonotype was recorded at least ten times. The chain employs TRBV24-1 and TRBJ2-1; D is undetermined. CDR1 and CDR2 from the germline V gene are KGHDR and SFDVKD. CDR3 length: 13 residues. Trimming took 10 bases from V and 0 from J, leaving 9 bases between them. CDR3 coding DNA: TGTGCCACTGGTGAGAGCTCCTACAATGAGCAGTTCTTC. It translates to CATGESSYNEQFF.

This clonotype was counted many times. The J gene is TRBJ1-1, the V gene TRBV7-8; D unclear. The CDR3 sequence is 13 residues long. The V end was cut by 0 bases, the J end by 5 bases, with 7 bases between. Per germline, CDR1 SGHVS and CDR2 FQNEAQ. CDR3 loop: CASSLAAKTEAFF. In nucleotides, the CDR3 is TGTGCCAGCAGCTTAGCAGCCAAAACTGAAGCTTTCTTT.

On this clonotype itself: This probably arose from a read error, given a far larger clone one base away. This chain links TRBV12-3 or TRBV12-4 with TRBJ2-1, with TRBD2 matching over 15 bases. Trimming at V came to 6 bases and at J to 0 bases, leaving 9 bases not matched to a gene. The CDR3 loop spans 19 amino acids. CDR3 sequence reads: CASSQVGLAGGSSYNEQFF. CDR3 sequence (DNA): TGTGCCAGCAGCCAAGTGGGACTAGCGGGAGGTTCCTCCTACAATGAGCAGTTCTTC.

This chain's CDR3 is CASSQDRRSSREQFF. The CDR3 bases are TGTGCCAGCAGCCAAGATCGTCGCAGCTCCCGGGAGCAGTTCTTC. The V and J genes are TRBV3-1 and TRBJ2-1, with D uncertain. Trimming removed 0 bases from V and 10 bases from J, with 16 bases in between. The CDR3 extends over 15 amino acids. CDR1 and CDR2 from the germline V gene are LGHDT and YNNKEL (reference sequence).